The clone carrying this TCR beta chain has only a few counts. The authors' processing: Estimation of nucleated cell counts relied on the amplification of reference gene primers. Generated by immunoSEQ multiplex PCR, the TCRdb table keeps only in-frame clones and is missing some. V and J calls and clone size are as listed in that table; D and trimming were resolved from the DNA. The profile shows about 230,000 clones, under 90% of them singletons. The CDR3 totals 15 residues. CDR1 is SGHTA and CDR2 is FQGNSA in the germline V gene. V shed 5 bases and J shed 5 bases, with 19 bases lying between them. These data come from a study of blood T cell repertoires in COVID-19. The wider study: The origin of the acute and convalescent COVID-19 samples was the United States, Italy and Spain. T cells, B-cell-depleted T cells, or PBMCs provided the cDNA or gDNA that served as material.

Sequenced sample: peripheral blood. The genes are TRBV7-2 and TRBJ2-7, with D possibly TRBD2 on 5 matching bases. The origin of this receptor is a woman of 80 years or more with active or convalescent COVID-19. In DNA, the CDR3 is TGTGCCAGCAGCCGGTCCCACGGGGATCTTGACGAGCAGTACTTC. It yields the protein CASSRSHGDLDEQYF.